This T cell receptor beta chain was captured in a study of shared clonotypes between healthy human individuals. Using immunoSEQ multiplex PCR, the repertoire was profiled, and TCRdb retains in-frame clones only, with some absent. The data show about 2.3 million clones, just over 90% seen once. Notes on this clone: Its antigen is not known.

Findings of the study overall: Rarefaction revealed incomplete sorted-subset sequencing despite large depth.

Per the germline V gene, CDR1 is SQVTM and CDR2 is ANQGSEA. V was pared by 8 bases and J by 9 bases, with 23 bases between. The CDR3 length is 14 residues. Everyone who donated was a Caucasian adult who lived in Nashville, Tennessee. The material sequenced was naive CD4+ T cells from PBMCs. Documented subset: CD45RA+ positively selected. This clonotype was obtained from a man aged 18 to 35 in good health. Some clones in this sample may be carry-over from other donors' samples. This rearrangement joins TRBV29-1 to TRBJ2-1, with D perhaps matching TRBD2 (6 bases). DNA for the CDR3: TGCAGCATGGGGCAGGGACTCATTTACGGTGAGCAGTTCTTC. Residues: CSMGQGLIYGEQFF.